This T cell receptor beta chain was identified during a study of T cell repertoires in cytomegalovirus infection. Study-wide results and limits: HLA-C-restricted, CMV-specific TCR beta clonotypes were dominant ex vivo.

A word on this clonotype: Its target is unknown.

Trimming removed 6 bases from V and 2 bases from J, with 14 bases in between. This CDR3 spans 13 amino acids. CDR1 DFQATT and CDR2 SNEGSKA come from the germline V gene (reference sequence). In TCRdb, the reads were re-called with MiXCR into one record per CDR3 protein. Of 450,000 to 550,000 distinct CDR3 sequences in the sample, roughly 43% were seen once. This rearrangement joins TRBV20-1 to TRBJ2-7, with D unclear. The TCR comes from a human donor in good health (CMV status not recorded). Some clones in this sample may be carry-over from other donors' samples. The sample consisted of cultured PBMCs, taken from culture after CMV antigen stimulation. For the CDR3, the DNA is TGCAGTGCCGTAAAACCTAGAACCTACGAGCAGTACTTC. This translates into CSAVKPRTYEQYF.